The next 18 T cell receptor beta chains were all read from a single sample in a study of CD8+CD57+ T cells in acquired aplastic anemia. Both TCR beta VDJ combination and CDR3 sequence profiling were carried out. Genomic DNA was the template for this profiling. TCRdb itself ran the reads through MiXCR, one entry per CDR3 protein. The table includes over 200,000 distinct CDR3 sequences, approximately 60% detected once. The sequenced sample was sorted CD4+, CD8+, or CD8+CD57+ T cells (not recorded which) from PBMCs. Every receptor here comes from a human donor in good health.

The J gene is TRBJ2-5, the V gene TRBV9; D remains unclear. Per germline, CDR1 SGDLS and CDR2 YYNGEE. The ends were cut back, 4 bases at V and 4 bases at J, with 11 bases in the middle. The CDR3 consists of 13 residues. The CDR3 DNA reads as TGTGCCAGCAGCTTATTCGTCGGAGAGACCCAGTACTTC. It encodes CASSLFVGETQYF.

This rearrangement joins TRBV2 to TRBJ2-1; 7 bases align to TRBD1. The CDR3 has 15 residues. Germline V gene sequence: CDR1 SNHLY, CDR2 FYNNEI. V shed 0 bases and J 4 bases; nucleotides not matched to a gene: 3. CDR3 region: CASSEATQGYNEQFF. For the CDR3, the DNA is TGTGCCAGCAGTGAAGCTACACAGGGGTACAATGAGCAGTTCTTC.

With respect to this clonotype: Likely a read error: the CDR3 ends without its conserved phenylalanine or tryptophan. The DNA is omitted, as the CDR3 cannot be located on it reliably, and the CDR3 follows TCRdb's listing. The V and J genes are TRBV6-4 and TRBJ1-6. From its first to its last residue, the CDR3 has 8 amino acids. Germline-derived CDR1 and CDR2 are MRHNA and SNTAGT. CDR3 residues: CASSDKSS.

The chain joins TRBV4-3 to TRBJ1-3; D remains unclear. Per germline, CDR1 LGHNA and CDR2 YSLEER. The CDR3 totals 16 residues. The V end was cut by 0 bases, the J end by 4 bases, with 13 bases between. The DNA of the CDR3 is TGCGCCAGCAGCCAAGATAGTCCCCGGACCGGAAACACCATATATTTT. This gives the protein CASSQDSPRTGNTIYF.

V gene TRBV29-1 combines with J gene TRBJ2-7; 9 nucleotides match TRBD1. CDR1 and CDR2 (germline): SQVTM, ANQGSEA. The CDR3 contains 11 residues. The V gene end was trimmed by 5 bases and the J gene end by 5 bases; junction bases not matched to a gene: 1. In nucleotides, the CDR3 is TGCAGCGTTCGGACAGGGGACGAGCAGTACTTC. It is translated as CSVRTGDEQYF.

The chain is built from TRBV9 and TRBJ1-2; no clear D gene. V lost 4 bases and J lost 4, with 14 bases in between. The CDR3 consists of 14 residues. Germline CDR1 SGDLS, CDR2 YYNGEE. The CDR3 DNA reads as TGTGCCAGCAGCCCCTCGGAGGAGGCCTATGGCTACACCTTC. Translated: CASSPSEEAYGYTF. Using reference TRBV9 and TRBJ1-2 for the parts outside the CDR3, the full variable domain is DSGVTQTPKHLITATGQRVTLRCSPRSGDLSVYWYQQSLDQGLQFLIQYYNGEERAKGNILERFSAQQFPDLHSELNLSSLELGDSALYFCASSPSEEAYGYTFGSGTRLTVV.

The chain joins TRBV29-1 to TRBJ1-5; no firm D call. This CDR3 comprises 12 residues. CDR1 and CDR2 from the germline V gene are SQVTM and ANQGSEA. Trimming stripped 6 bases from V and 2 bases from J, with 8 bases between. The CDR3 sequence is CSVAQGNQPQHF. CDR3 in DNA: TGCAGCGTAGCGCAGGGCAATCAGCCCCAGCATTTT.

V is TRBV9 and J is TRBJ2-1; tentative D call: TRBD2 (7 bases). CDR1 is SGDLS, CDR2 YYNGEE, per germline. CDR3 length: 18 amino acids. Trimming shortened V by 3 bases and J by 8 bases, and 27 bases separated the two germline ends. CDR3 amino acids: CASSASRRTELRGDEQFF. As DNA, the CDR3 is TGTGCCAGCAGCGCAAGTCGTAGGACAGAGTTACGGGGGGATGAGCAGTTCTTC.

The chain is built from TRBV20-1 and TRBJ2-5; D gene ambiguous. The CDR3 loop spans 16 amino acids. CDR1 is DFQATT and CDR2 is SNEGSKA in the germline V gene (reference sequence). Trimming pared 1 base from V and 2 bases from J, leaving 17 bases between. The CDR3 protein is CSARARRRPDQETQYF. The CDR3 DNA sequence: TGCAGTGCTAGAGCGCGTAGACGGCCGGATCAAGAGACCCAGTACTTC.

This rearrangement joins TRBV10-2 to TRBJ1-1, with no clear D. Germline CDR1 is WSHSY and CDR2 is SAAADI. CDR3 length: 14 amino acids. V dropped 4 bases and J dropped 1 base, with 10 bases sitting between them. The CDR3 sequence is CASSGLQPNTEAFF. The CDR3 coding sequence is TGCGCCAGCAGTGGTTTACAACCGAACACTGAAGCTTTCTTT.

The chain couples TRBV20-1 to TRBJ1-1, with TRBD1 identical over 12 bases. Trimming removed 6 bases from V and 5 bases from J; junction bases left unmatched: 7. Per germline, CDR1 DFQATT and CDR2 SNEGSKA (reference sequence). The CDR3 runs 14 residues. The CDR3, as DNA: TGCAGTGCCGGGGACAGGGGGCGAGGGACTGAAGCTTTCTTT. Translation: CSAGDRGRGTEAFF.

This clonotype was observed once. This sequence joins TRBV20-1 and TRBJ1-1, with a tentative D call TRBD1 (6 bases). Germline CDR1 is DFQATT and CDR2 is SNEGSKA (reference sequence). The CDR3 has 13 amino acids. Trimming pared 5 bases from V and 0 bases from J, leaving 10 bases between. The CDR3: CSAPGDMNTEAFF. The CDR3 nucleotides are TGCAGTGCTCCAGGGGACATGAACACTGAAGCTTTCTTT.

This clonotype was seen a single time. Being one base from a much bigger clone, this may be a read error. J is TRBJ1-1 and V is TRBV6-6, with TRBD1 matching 7 bases. Germline V lookup: CDR1 MNHNY, CDR2 SVGAGI (reference sequence). CDR3 size: 15 residues. The junction had 13 bases not matched to a gene; V was cut back by 6 bases and J by 6 bases. The CDR3 DNA follows: TGTGCCAGCAGCCACTGGGCAGGGGGTTCTGCTGAAGCTTTCTTT. Its protein is CASSHWAGGSAEAFF.

The J gene is TRBJ2-7, the V gene TRBV9; D remains unclear. The germline V and J ends were trimmed by 0 bases and 2 bases, with 6 bases remaining between them. Per germline, CDR1 SGDLS and CDR2 YYNGEE. The CDR3 runs to 13 residues. CDR3 residues: CASSVDSPYEQYF. CDR3 DNA sequence: TGTGCCAGCAGCGTAGATTCTCCCTACGAGCAGTACTTC.

This clonotype turned up a few times. The chain joins TRBV7-9 to TRBJ1-1; the match to TRBD1 covers 8 bases. CDR1 is SEHNR, CDR2 FQNEAQ, per germline (reference sequence). After removal of 5 bases from V and 6 bases from J, the junction contained 8 bases not matched to a gene. The CDR3 loop spans 14 amino acids. DNA of the CDR3: TGTGCCAGCAGCCCCCGGGACAGGCTCGCTGAAGCTTTCTTT. Amino acids: CASSPRDRLAEAFF.

The V and J genes are TRBV19 and TRBJ2-1; TRBD1 agrees at 7 bases. With 3 bases clipped from V and 2 bases from J, the junction kept 7 bases outside the gene matches. Germline CDR1 LNHDA, CDR2 SQIVND (reference sequence). The CDR3 is 16 amino acids. CDR3 DNA sequence: TGTGCCAGTAGTATCGACAGGGTAGGGCCCTACAATGAGCAGTTCTTC. Its protein is CASSIDRVGPYNEQFF.

This clonotype came up a few times. CDR3 region: CASSQIRDSTGELFF. CDR3 DNA sequence: TGCGCCAGCAGCCAAATCCGGGACTCCACCGGGGAGCTGTTTTTT. The rearrangement joins TRBV4-3 to TRBJ2-2, with D perhaps TRBD2 (6 bases). The CDR3 consists of 15 residues. Trimming removed 2 bases at V and 4 bases at J, with 11 bases between. The germline gives CDR1 LGHNA, CDR2 YSLEER.

The J gene is TRBJ1-2, the V gene TRBV9, with TRBD1 identical over 8 bases. Trimming removed 5 bases from V and 7 bases from J; junction bases left unmatched: 4. The CDR3 length is 12 residues. Germline CDR1 SGDLS, CDR2 YYNGEE. The CDR3 protein is CASRDRAVGYTF. CDR3 nucleotide sequence: TGTGCCAGCAGGGACAGGGCGGTTGGCTACACCTTC. The full variable domain, in which reference TRBV9 and TRBJ1-2 provide the parts outside the CDR3, is DSGVTQTPKHLITATGQRVTLRCSPRSGDLSVYWYQQSLDQGLQFLIQYYNGEERAKGNILERFSAQQFPDLHSELNLSSLELGDSALYFCASRDRAVGYTFGSGTRLTVV.